This T cell receptor (beta chain) was sequenced for a study of blood T cell repertoires in COVID-19. Across the study: COVID-19 samples, acute and convalescent, were from the United States, Italy and Spain. Sample material is recorded as cDNA or gDNA derived from T cells, B-cell-depleted T cells, or PBMCs.

How the authors handled the data: Estimation of nucleated cell counts relied on the amplification of reference gene primers. The protocol was immunoSEQ multiplex PCR, while the TCRdb copy is restricted to in-frame clones and leaves out a portion. Clonal size and the V and J genes are those of that table, whereas D and trimming came from the DNA. This sample has about 60,000 clones; 87% occur once, and the top ten carry roughly 9.1%. The CDR3 contains 13 residues. Looked up from germline, CDR1 is MDHEN and CDR2 is SYDVKM. J was trimmed by 3 bases and V by 8 bases; bases with no gene match: 3. V is TRBV28 and J is TRBJ1-4, with TRBD1 identical over 7 bases. What was sequenced was peripheral blood. The sequence was collected from a human donor with acute or convalescent COVID-19. The donor label of this sample is uncertain. CDR3 protein: CASGGTANEKLFF. CDR3 sequence (DNA): TGTGCCAGCGGAGGGACAGCTAATGAAAAACTGTTTTTT. The full variable domain, its missing parts supplied by reference TRBV28 and TRBJ1-4, is DVKVTQSSRYLVKRTGEKVFLECVQDMDHENMFWYRQDPGLGLRLIYFSYDVKMKEKGDIPEGYSVSREKKERFSLILESASTNQTSMYLCASGGTANEKLFFGSGTQLSVL.